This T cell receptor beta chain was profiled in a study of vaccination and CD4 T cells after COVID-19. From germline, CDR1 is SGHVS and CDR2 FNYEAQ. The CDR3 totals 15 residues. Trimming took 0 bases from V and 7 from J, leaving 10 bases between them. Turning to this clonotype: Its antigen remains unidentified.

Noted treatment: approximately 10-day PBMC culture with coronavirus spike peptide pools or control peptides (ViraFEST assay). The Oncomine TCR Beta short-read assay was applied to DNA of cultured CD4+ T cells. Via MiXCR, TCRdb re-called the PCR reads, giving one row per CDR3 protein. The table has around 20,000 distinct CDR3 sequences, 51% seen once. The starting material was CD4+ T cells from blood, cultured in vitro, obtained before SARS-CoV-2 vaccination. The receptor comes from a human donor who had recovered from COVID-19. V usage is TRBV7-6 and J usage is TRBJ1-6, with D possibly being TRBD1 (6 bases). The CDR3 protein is CASSLAGQRNSPLHF. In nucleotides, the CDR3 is TGTGCCAGCAGCTTAGCCGGACAGAGGAATTCACCCCTCCACTTT.